Here is one T cell receptor (beta chain) with its context. The data stem from a study of blood T cells in healthy people across ages. Primers used in a second PCR of about 7 to 12 cycles were a sample-barcoded 5' primer and a J-beta primer mix. TCRdb used MiXCR to reprocess the 5' RACE reads, holding one entry per CDR3 protein. The table records nearly 800,000 distinct CDR3 sequences, 56% of them present only once. V shed 1 base and J shed 1 base, with 13 bases lying between them. Germline V lookup: CDR1 LGHNA, CDR2 YNFKEQ. The CDR3 is 16 amino acids. The receptor comes from a man aged 35-49 years in good health. Sequenced input: blood. The rearrangement joins TRBV4-2 to TRBJ1-1, with D possibly being TRBD1 (5 bases). The CDR3 DNA reads TGTGCCAGCAGCCAAGTTACAAACGACAGGAACACTGAAGCTTTCTTT. It is translated as CASSQVTNDRNTEAFF.